What follows are 14 T cell receptor beta chains derived from one specimen sequenced in a study of tumor-infiltrating lymphocytes in primary liver carcinoma. The investigators made TCR beta cDNA from about 500 ng total RNA, using a constant-region primer. A slightly modified ARM-PCR protocol with three nested multiplex PCR rounds produced these TCR beta libraries. Use of TRBV1-TRBV30 forward primers with a C-beta reverse primer characterized the first two PCR rounds, which lasted about 11 cycles each. TCRdb re-called the multiplex PCR reads with MiXCR, one entry per CDR3 protein. This table has about 210,000 distinct CDR3 sequences, over 80% appearing once. Co-extracted RNA and DNA came from around 18-30 mg of unsorted bulk tissue. Material: tumor tissue from primary liver carcinoma. These receptors originate from a man aged 35 to 55 with primary liver carcinoma and hepatitis B virus infection.

This clonotype came up many times. The rearrangement uses TRBV10-3 and TRBJ1-1; D perhaps matches TRBD1 (6 bases). The CDR3 consists of 13 residues. Germline CDR1 is ENHRY and CDR2 is SYGVKD. With 7 bases removed from V and 1 base from J, the gap between germline ends came to 10 bases. Here the CDR3 reads CAIKTGENTEAFF. The CDR3 nucleotides are TGTGCCATCAAGACAGGCGAGAACACTGAAGCTTTCTTT.

This clonotype has a handful of counts. This may arise from a read error, as a much more abundant clone is one base away. Here the CDR3 reads CATSRDHAETEAFF. CDR3 in DNA: TGTGCCACCAGCAGAGATCATGCGGAGACTGAAGCTTTCTTT. The genes are TRBV15 and TRBJ1-1, with unresolved D. Trimming cost V 0 bases and J 5 bases, with 10 bases left between them. The CDR3 covers 14 residues. CDR1 LNHNV and CDR2 YYDKDF come from the germline V gene (reference sequence).

This clonotype has at least ten counts. V and J are TRBV6-8 and TRBJ2-5; possibly TRBD2 for D (6 bases). The V gene's germline CDR1 is MNHGY and CDR2 SAAAGT. CDR3 length: 13 amino acids. V was pared by 6 bases and J by 3 bases, with 11 bases between. CDR3 DNA sequence: TGTGCCAGCAGGGTAGTAGCGGAAGAGACCCAGTACTTC. The encoded protein is CASRVVAEETQYF.

In regard to this clonotype: Here the CDR3 omits its conserved ending phenylalanine or tryptophan, so a read error is the likely source. This chain uses TRBV29-1 with TRBJ1-2; TRBD1 matches at 8 bases. Germline loops: CDR1 SQVTM, CDR2 ANQGSEA. V was pared by 6 bases and J by 10 bases, with 7 bases of the junction left unmatched. The CDR3 is 11 residues long. The CDR3 nucleotides are TGCAGCGTGGACAGGGATCCTGACTACACCTTG. Translated, it gives CSVDRDPDYTL.

As for this clonotype: Likely a read error: the CDR3 ends without its conserved phenylalanine or tryptophan. This chain links TRBV29-1 with TRBJ2-1, with 15 bases that match TRBD2. This CDR3 spans 15 amino acids. From germline, CDR1 is SQVTM and CDR2 ANQGSEA. CDR3 in DNA: TGCAGTGTTGGACTAGCGGGAGGGTTCTTCAATGAGCAGTTCTAC. Protein sequence: CSVGLAGGFFNEQFY.

As for this clonotype: In this CDR3 the conserved last residue, phenylalanine or tryptophan, is missing, so a read error is likely. The chain carries TRBV29-1 and TRBJ1-1, with 8 nucleotides matching TRBD1. Germline V gives CDR1 SQVTM, CDR2 ANQGSEA. The CDR3 spans 15 residues. CDR3 DNA sequence: TGCGGCGGGTCAGGGGGCTTGGGAATGAACACTGAAGCTTTCTCT. The encoded protein is CGGSGGLGMNTEAFS.

This clonotype was recorded at least ten times. CDR3 DNA: TGCAGCGTTTCGGGACAGGGAGAAGTGCAGTACTTC. It translates to CSVSGQGEVQYF. The chain is built from TRBV29-1 and TRBJ2-7; 9 nucleotides match TRBD1. CDR3 size: 12 residues. Germline V gives CDR1 SQVTM, CDR2 ANQGSEA. V lost 5 bases to trimming and J lost 9 bases; unmatched junction nucleotides: 8.

A single count supports this clonotype. The junction shows a germline mismatch at one end, possibly a read error. V usage is TRBV11-3 and J usage is TRBJ2-3; 10 bases fit TRBD2. The CDR3 loop spans 15 amino acids. The V gene's germline CDR1 is SGHNT and CDR2 YENEEA. CDR3 loop: CDSSISGRRTDMQYF. The CDR3 DNA follows: TGTGACAGCAGCATTAGCGGGAGGCGGACAGATATGCAGTATTTT.

The V and J genes are TRBV7-3 and TRBJ1-6; possibly TRBD1 for D (5 bases). V was cut by 3 bases and J by 5 bases, with 11 bases left in between. This CDR3 has 15 amino acids. Germline assignment: CDR1 SGHTA and CDR2 FQGTGA. The CDR3 nucleotides are TGTGCCAGCAGCTTCGAGGCAGGGAATAATTCACCCCTCCACTTT. Residues: CASSFEAGNNSPLHF.

About this clonotype: Germline is not matched at one junction end, which may reflect a read error. The rearrangement joins TRBV29-1 to TRBJ2-1; the D gene is possibly TRBD1 (6 bases). The length of the CDR3 is 14 residues. CDR1 is SQVTM, CDR2 ANQGSEA, per germline. Written as DNA, the CDR3 is TGCAGCGTCGACAGGATAGGGGTGAGCAATGAGCAGCTCTTC. As protein: CSVDRIGVSNEQLF.

A remark on this clonotype: The conserved closing phenylalanine or tryptophan is absent in this CDR3, likely reflecting a read error. No DNA is shown, since the ends of the CDR3 on it are uncertain; the CDR3 is the one TCRdb lists. The CDR3 spells CASSQTRGSNNEQFL. The V call is TRBV11-2, the J call TRBJ2-1; the table's D call TRBD2 went unverified against the DNA. The CDR3 is 15 residues long, ends included. Germline lookup yields CDR1 SGHAT and CDR2 FQNNGV.

On this clonotype itself: The CDR3 carries no conserved terminal phenylalanine or tryptophan, so it likely arises from a read error. The chain links TRBV19 to TRBJ2-1; 7 positions agree with TRBD1. This CDR3 has 15 residues. The germline V gene has CDR1 LNHDA and CDR2 SQIVND (reference sequence). Here the CDR3 reads CVSSSGTAATHEQFL. CDR3 sequence (DNA): TGTGTCAGTAGTTCCGGGACAGCGGCTACTCATGAGCAGTTCTTA.

Points on this clonotype: At one boundary the junction diverges from the germline segment, which might be a read error. The gene calls are TRBV11-3 and TRBJ2-2; tentatively, D is TRBD2 (6 bases). Germline CDR1 SGHNT, CDR2 YENEEA. The CDR3 loop spans 15 amino acids. In DNA form, the CDR3 reads TGCGCTAGCAGCTGGGGACTGGAGAACACCGGGGTGCTGTTTTTC. Protein product: CASSWGLENTGVLFF.

J is TRBJ1-2 and V is TRBV10-3; a weak D match, TRBD1 (5 bases). The V end lost 7 bases, the J end lost 6 bases, and 15 bases lay between the germline ends. Per the germline V gene, CDR1 is ENHRY and CDR2 is SYGVKD. This CDR3 spans 13 amino acids. The CDR3 loop reads CAIIVDRDHGYTF. CDR3 nucleotide sequence: TGTGCCATCATAGTCGACAGAGACCATGGCTACACCTTC.